Sequencing of this TCR beta chain was carried out in a study of tumor and adjacent non-tumor tissue in lung cancer. The study, taken as a whole, reports: TCR diversity was significantly greater in tumor than normal lung tissue.

Three rounds of nested PCR, following a modified ARM-PCR protocol, produced the TCRbeta library. TCRdb analysed the multiplex PCR reads with MiXCR anew, one entry per CDR3 protein. Of roughly 220,000 distinct CDR3 sequences detected, around 71% appear once; the ten largest clones hold under 30%. With 8 bases clipped from V and 4 bases from J, the junction kept 10 bases outside the gene matches. This CDR3 region has 14 residues. Germline CDR1 and CDR2: MNHNY and SVGAGI (reference sequence). This sample's RNA came from whole unsorted tissue. In the case of this clonotype: What it recognizes is unknown.

The rearrangement uses TRBV6-6 and TRBJ2-5; 7 nucleotides line up with TRBD2. This TCR derives from a man in his sixties with non-small cell lung cancer. The source material was lung tumor tissue. The CDR3 is CASLSGGRGETQYF. CDR3 coding DNA: TGTGCCAGCCTCTCGGGGGGAAGAGGAGAGACCCAGTACTTC.